These 11 T cell receptor beta chains came from one sample sequenced in a study of human T cells and chemical hapten exposure. Time point meaning: patch test 2, 6 weeks after DPC sensitization. Treatment described: therapeutic diphenylcyclopropenone sensitization with weekly scalp DPC. TCRdb reprocessed the RACE reads via MiXCR and lists one record per CDR3 protein. The sample has more than 70,000 distinct CDR3 sequences, approximately 10% seen once. The starting material was whole blood, obtained in connection with sensitization to the hapten diphenylcyclopropenone (DPC). All receptors derive from a man younger than 35 with alopecia areata. Some clones in this sample may be carry-over from other donors' samples.

This clonotype has ten or more counts. The gene calls are TRBV12-3 or TRBV12-4 and TRBJ1-1; 8 bases agree with TRBD1. The CDR3 has 13 amino acids. With 7 bases clipped from V and 3 bases from J, the junction kept 4 bases outside the gene matches. CDR3 bases: TGTGCCAGCACATCACAGGGGGACACTGAAGCTTTCTTT. This codes for CASTSQGDTEAFF.

V and J are TRBV2 and TRBJ1-1; D ambiguous. Between the trimmed V and J ends, which lost 2 bases and 1 base, there was a span of 11 bases. The CDR3 length is 15 residues. Germline values: CDR1 SNHLY, CDR2 FYNNEI. CDR3 coding DNA: TGTGCCAGCAGTGAAATCGGCAGGACGAACACTGAAGCTTTCTTT. Translated: CASSEIGRTNTEAFF.

This clonotype was recorded at least ten times. The gene calls are TRBV5-1 and TRBJ2-2; perhaps TRBD1 as D (6 bases). V was shortened by 1 base and J by 6 bases, with 13 bases between the two germline ends. Germline CDR1 reads SGHRS; CDR2 reads YFSETQ. There are 15 residues in the CDR3. CDR3 coding DNA: TGCGCCAGCAGCTTGTCCGCAGGGGAATCCGGGGAGCTGTTTTTT. It yields the protein CASSLSAGESGELFF.

This clonotype was seen more than once but under ten times. The chain combines TRBV6-4 with TRBJ1-6; 9 nucleotides line up with TRBD1. V lost 3 bases and J lost 10; bases outside the gene matches: 4. There are 14 residues in the CDR3. Germline CDR1 reads MRHNA; CDR2 reads SNTAGT. In nucleotides, the CDR3 is TGTGCCAGCAGTGATGGGACAGGGACCTCACCCCTCCACTTT. Translated, it gives CASSDGTGTSPLHF.

The J gene is TRBJ1-6, the V gene TRBV28; D gene uncertain. This CDR3 contains 13 residues. From germline, CDR1 is MDHEN and CDR2 SYDVKM. V lost 2 bases to trimming and J lost 6 bases, with 5 bases between them. The CDR3 DNA reads as TGTGCCAGCAGTTTAGGGGTTAATTCACCCCTCCACTTT. Protein sequence: CASSLGVNSPLHF.

The chain combines TRBV6-2 or TRBV6-3 with TRBJ1-1; no definite D call. V dropped 5 bases and J dropped 8 bases, with 9 bases sitting between them. From germline, CDR1 is MNHEY and CDR2 SVGEGT. The CDR3 consists of 11 residues. The CDR3: CASSQVAEAFF. CDR3 in DNA: TGTGCCAGCAGTCAAGTCGCAGAAGCTTTCTTT.

The genes are TRBV12-3 or TRBV12-4 and TRBJ1-2; D is perhaps TRBD1 (5 bases). The CDR3 contains 16 residues. V lost 0 bases to trimming and J lost 4 bases, with 15 bases between them. In DNA, the CDR3 is TGTGCCAGCAGTTTAGCGCTATGGGGGACCGTCTATGGCTACACCTTC. Translating it yields CASSLALWGTVYGYTF.

The table lists this clonotype with a few counts. The CDR3 here is CASSFSGEGGYTF. DNA of the CDR3: TGTGCCAGCAGTTTCTCCGGGGAAGGTGGCTACACCTTC. The chain carries TRBV6-4 and TRBJ1-2; no clear D. Trimming left V 5 bases short and J 7 bases short, with 14 bases between. The CDR3 contains 13 residues. The V gene's germline CDR1 is MRHNA and CDR2 SNTAGT.

This clonotype has a handful of counts. The chain combines TRBV11-2 with TRBJ1-3, with TRBD1 identical over 7 bases. The ends lost 2 bases at V and 4 bases at J; junction bases unmatched: 8. CDR1 is SGHAT and CDR2 is FQNNGV in the germline V gene. This CDR3 spans 16 amino acids. The CDR3 DNA is TGTGCCAGCAGCTTAAACTCCGGGACAGTAGGAAACACCATATATTTT. Protein product: CASSLNSGTVGNTIYF. The whole variable domain, remainder taken from reference TRBV11-2 and TRBJ1-3, is EAGVAQSPRYKIIEKRQSVAFWCNPISGHATLYWYQQILGQGPKLLIQFQNNGVVDDSQLPKDRFSAERLKGVDSTLKIQPAKLEDSAVYLCASSLNSGTVGNTIYFGEGSWLTVV.

With regard to this clonotype: A much larger clone is a single base away; this may be a read error. The J gene is TRBJ1-2, the V gene TRBV6-5; D perhaps matches TRBD1 (5 bases). The V gene's germline CDR1 is MNHEY and CDR2 SVGAGI. Between the trimmed V and J ends, which lost 4 bases and 6 bases, there was a span of 9 bases. The CDR3 sequence is 12 residues long. The CDR3 loop is CASSFGADGYTF. CDR3 nucleotides: TGTGCCAGCAGTTTCGGGGCTGATGGCTACACCTTC.

A few counts support this clonotype. The chain recombines TRBV20-1 with TRBJ2-1; 8 positions match TRBD2. The V segment lost 2 bases and the J segment 4 bases; nucleotides outside the gene matches: 1. Germline CDR1 is DFQATT and CDR2 is SNEGSKA (reference sequence). The CDR3 has 13 residues. The CDR3: CSARSGGYNEQFF. The CDR3 coding sequence is TGCAGTGCTAGAAGCGGGGGTTACAATGAGCAGTTCTTC.